A selection of T cell receptor beta chains follows, all from one sample in a study of T cells in Graves' hyperthyroidism and ophthalmopathy. TCRdb used MiXCR to reprocess the multiplex PCR reads, holding one entry per CDR3 protein. The table lists some 560,000 distinct CDR3 sequences, around 16% of them singletons. The sample taken for sequencing was blood. These receptors were obtained from a woman aged 30 to 39 with Graves' hyperthyroidism. CDR3s include the opening cysteine and the closing phenylalanine or tryptophan. The D gene is left open where the match is weak. Clone size, where shown, is once, few, many, or a class for clones that have expanded.

V	J	size	D	CDR3	DNA
TRBV3-1	TRBJ2-1	many	.	CASSQDIGGSSYNEQFF	TGTGCCAGCAGCCAAGATATAGGGGGGAGCTCCTACAATGAGCAGTTCTTC
TRBV20-1	TRBJ2-1	.	.	CSAARGEQFF	TGCAGTGCTGCAAGGGGAGAGCAGTTCTTC
TRBV6-4	TRBJ1-5	.	.	CASSMDPLQPQHF	TGTGCCAGCAGTATGGACCCTCTACAGCCCCAGCATTTT
TRBV4-1	TRBJ2-2	few	TRBD2	CASSQGSGLAAYLGTGELFF	TGCGCCAGCAGCCAAGGATCGGGACTAGCGGCTTATTTGGGCACCGGGGAGCTGTTTTTT
TRBV7-3	TRBJ2-1	.	.	CASSLQYGTGNEQFF	TGTGCCAGCAGCTTACAATACGGGACTGGGAATGAGCAGTTCTTC
TRBV3-1	TRBJ2-5	.	.	CASSHTETQYF	TGTGCCAGCAGCCACACGGAGACCCAGTACTTC
TRBV7-3	TRBJ2-2	once	TRBD2	CASSLSSAGAGELFF	TGTGCCAGCAGCTTAAGTTCCGCGGGGGCCGGGGAGCTGTTTTTT
TRBV2	TRBJ2-7	.	TRBD2	CVSRQLLAGGTEQYF	TGTGTCAGCAGACAACTACTAGCGGGAGGTACCGAGCAGTACTTC
TRBV18	TRBJ2-7	few	TRBD2	CASSPNSGTSRYEQYF	TGTGCCAGCTCACCAAATTCCGGGACTAGCCGATACGAGCAGTACTTC
TRBV28	TRBJ2-3	many	.	CASSLNPADTQYF	TGTGCCAGCAGTTTAAACCCGGCAGATACGCAGTATTTT
TRBV6-1	TRBJ2-2	.	.	CASRTNTGELFF	TGTGCCAGTAGAACAAACACCGGGGAGCTGTTTTTT
TRBV28	TRBJ1-2	.	.	CASSPSGRRRSPVGGYTF	TGTGCCAGCAGTCCATCGGGAAGGAGGAGATCTCCAGTCGGCGGCTACACCTTC
TRBV19	TRBJ2-7	.	TRBD1	CASRTGQGYEQYF	TGTGCCAGTCGGACCGGACAGGGCTACGAGCAGTACTTC
TRBV7-9	TRBJ2-1	.	.	CASPLGGGARDNEQFF	TGTGCCAGCCCCTTGGGGGGGGGGGCGCGGGACAATGAGCAGTTCTTC
TRBV30	TRBJ1-2	many	TRBD1	CAWSHRGMGYGYTF	TGTGCCTGGAGCCACAGGGGGATGGGCTATGGCTACACCTTC
TRBV20-1	TRBJ1-2	few	.	CSAPQGNYGYTF	TGCAGTGCTCCACAGGGAAACTATGGCTACACCTTC
TRBV24-1	TRBJ2-7	few	.	CATSDLGTETYEQYF	TGTGCCACCAGTGATTTGGGCACCGAAACCTACGAGCAGTACTTC
TRBV20-1	TRBJ1-5	many	TRBD1	CSARAPGQGFQPQHF	TGCAGTGCTAGAGCTCCGGGACAGGGGTTTCAGCCCCAGCATTTT
TRBV24-1	TRBJ1-5	.	TRBD1	CATSTGPINQPQHF	TGTGCCACCTCGACAGGGCCGATCAATCAGCCCCAGCATTTT
TRBV3-1	TRBJ2-5	many	.	CASSQVWGRLISGQETQYF	TGTGCCAGCAGCCAAGTTTGGGGAAGACTGATTTCCGGCCAAGAGACCCAGTACTTC
TRBV10-3	TRBJ1-1	few	.	CAISESRGSTEAFF	TGTGCCATCAGTGAGTCAAGAGGGAGCACTGAAGCTTTCTTT
TRBV30	TRBJ1-2	many	.	CAWDHQGYTF	TGTGCCTGGGACCACCAGGGCTACACCTTC
TRBV30	TRBJ2-2	few	TRBD2	CAWSVLAGGLGELFF	TGTGCCTGGAGTGTACTGGCGGGAGGTCTCGGGGAGCTGTTTTTT
TRBV18	TRBJ2-5	many	.	CASSLRQVGETQYF	TGTGCCAGCTCACTACGACAGGTCGGGGAGACCCAGTACTTC
TRBV20-1	TRBJ2-1	.	TRBD2	CSARGPGGQFF	TGCAGTGCTAGAGGTCCGGGAGGACAGTTCTTC
TRBV6-2/TRBV6-3	TRBJ2-1	.	TRBD2	CASKWTSGFNNEQFF	TGTGCCAGCAAGTGGACTAGCGGCTTTAACAATGAGCAGTTCTTC
TRBV4-3	TRBJ1-1	many	TRBD1	CASRSTGSGTEAFF	TGCGCCAGCAGGTCGACAGGGTCGGGGACTGAAGCTTTCTTT
TRBV30	TRBJ1-3	.	.	CAWSVWENTIYF	TGTGCCTGGAGTGTGTGGGAAAACACCATATATTTT
TRBV6-5	TRBJ2-3	.	.	CASSYSGAVGADTQYF	TGTGCCAGCAGTTACTCGGGTGCCGTAGGGGCAGATACGCAGTATTTT
TRBV6-1	TRBJ1-5	.	.	CASSITAHQPQHF	TGTGCCAGCAGTATTACCGCCCATCAGCCCCAGCATTTT
TRBV12-3/TRBV12-4	TRBJ1-1	many	.	CASSSREGAEAFF	TGTGCCAGCAGTTCACGAGAGGGCGCTGAAGCTTTCTTT
TRBV20-1	TRBJ2-5	many	.	CSARPADQETQYF	TGCAGTGCTCGGCCGGCAGACCAAGAGACCCAGTACTTC
TRBV10-3	TRBJ1-3	.	TRBD1	CAIRETGSGNTIYF	TGTGCCATCAGGGAGACAGGGAGCGGAAACACCATATATTTT
TRBV10-1	TRBJ2-3	many	.	CASSESPGRQGGTDTQYF	TGCGCCAGCAGTGAGTCGCCTGGGAGACAGGGAGGAACAGATACGCAGTATTTT
TRBV20-1	TRBJ1-2	many	TRBD1	CSASRTGQVNGYTF	TGCAGTGCTAGCAGGACAGGCCAAGTCAATGGCTACACCTTC
TRBV10-3	TRBJ1-1	few	.	CATQPVSGNTEAFF	TGTGCCACCCAACCTGTATCGGGGAACACTGAAGCTTTCTTT
TRBV20-1	TRBJ2-1	many	TRBD2	CSARDRTSGSFLSYNEQFF	TGCAGTGCTAGAGATCGGACTAGCGGGAGTTTCCTCTCCTACAATGAGCAGTTCTTC
TRBV28	TRBJ2-7	many	TRBD1	CASSFPSTGSHEQYF	TGTGCCAGCAGCTTCCCCTCGACAGGGTCCCACGAGCAGTACTTC
TRBV2	TRBJ1-2	few	TRBD1	CAEGQGKGGYTF	TGTGCCGAGGGACAGGGGAAAGGTGGCTACACCTTC
TRBV19	TRBJ2-3	.	.	CASSIDGVSSTDTQYF	TGTGCCAGTAGTATAGATGGTGTCTCTAGCACAGATACGCAGTATTTT
TRBV20-1	TRBJ2-3	many	.	CSALGGWGRTDTQYF	TGCAGTGCCCTAGGGGGTTGGGGCCGCACAGATACGCAGTATTTT
TRBV4-3	TRBJ2-2	.	TRBD1	CASSYGTGFTGELFF	TGCGCCAGCAGCTACGGGACAGGGTTCACCGGGGAGCTGTTTTTT
TRBV27	TRBJ1-1	many	TRBD1	CASSLSYRPGGRAEAFF	TGTGCCAGCAGTTTATCATACCGCCCAGGGGGCAGGGCTGAAGCTTTCTTT